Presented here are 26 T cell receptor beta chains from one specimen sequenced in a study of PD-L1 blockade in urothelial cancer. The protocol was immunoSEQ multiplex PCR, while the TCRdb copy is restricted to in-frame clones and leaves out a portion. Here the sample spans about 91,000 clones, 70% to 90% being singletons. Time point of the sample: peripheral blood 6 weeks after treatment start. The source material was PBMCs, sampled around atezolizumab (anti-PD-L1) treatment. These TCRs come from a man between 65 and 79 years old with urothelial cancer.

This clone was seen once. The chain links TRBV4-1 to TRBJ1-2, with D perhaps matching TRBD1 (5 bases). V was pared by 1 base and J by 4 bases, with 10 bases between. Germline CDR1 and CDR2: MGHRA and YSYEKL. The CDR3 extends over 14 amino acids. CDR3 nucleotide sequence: TGCGCCAGCAGCCAAGCGACAGAGAGCTATGGCTACACCTTC. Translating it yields CASSQATESYGYTF.

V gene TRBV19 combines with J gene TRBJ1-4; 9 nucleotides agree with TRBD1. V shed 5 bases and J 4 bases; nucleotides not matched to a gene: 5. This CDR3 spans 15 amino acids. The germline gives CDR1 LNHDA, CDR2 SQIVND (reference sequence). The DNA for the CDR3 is TGTGCCAGTAGTCTCAACAGGGGGCTTAATGAAAAACTGTTTTTT. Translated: CASSLNRGLNEKLFF. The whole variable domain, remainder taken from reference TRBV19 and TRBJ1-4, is DGGITQSPKYLFRKEGQNVTLSCEQNLNHDAMYWYRQDPGQGLRLIYYSQIVNDFQKGDIAEGYSVSREKKESFPLTVTSAQKNPTAFYLCASSLNRGLNEKLFFGSGTQLSVL.

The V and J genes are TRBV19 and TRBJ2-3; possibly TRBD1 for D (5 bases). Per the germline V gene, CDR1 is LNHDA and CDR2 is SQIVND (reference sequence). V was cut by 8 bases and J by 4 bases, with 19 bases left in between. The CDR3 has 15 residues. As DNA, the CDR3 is TGTGCCAGTCGACCTGGGGCCCCAGAACCAGATACGCAGTATTTT. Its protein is CASRPGAPEPDTQYF.

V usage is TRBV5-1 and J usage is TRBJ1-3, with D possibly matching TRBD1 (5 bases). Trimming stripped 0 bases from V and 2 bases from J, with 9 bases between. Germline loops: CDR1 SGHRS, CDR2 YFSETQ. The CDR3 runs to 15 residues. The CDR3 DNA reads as TGCGCCAGCAGCTTGGGCAGGGTTGCTGGAAACACCATATATTTT. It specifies CASSLGRVAGNTIYF.

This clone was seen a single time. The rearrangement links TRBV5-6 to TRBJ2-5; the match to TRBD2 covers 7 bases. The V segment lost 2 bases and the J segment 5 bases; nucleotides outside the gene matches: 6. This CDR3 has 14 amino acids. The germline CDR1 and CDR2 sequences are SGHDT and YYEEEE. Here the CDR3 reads CASSLVLGGETQYF. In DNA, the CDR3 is TGTGCCAGCAGCTTAGTCCTGGGGGGGGAGACCCAGTACTTC.

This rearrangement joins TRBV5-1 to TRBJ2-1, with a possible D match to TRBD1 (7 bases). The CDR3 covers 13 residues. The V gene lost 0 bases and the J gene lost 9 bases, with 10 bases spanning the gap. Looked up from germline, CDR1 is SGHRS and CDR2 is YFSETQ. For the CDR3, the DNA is TGCGCCAGCAGCTTGGCCCAGGGGGGTGAGCAGTTCTTC. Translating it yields CASSLAQGGEQFF.

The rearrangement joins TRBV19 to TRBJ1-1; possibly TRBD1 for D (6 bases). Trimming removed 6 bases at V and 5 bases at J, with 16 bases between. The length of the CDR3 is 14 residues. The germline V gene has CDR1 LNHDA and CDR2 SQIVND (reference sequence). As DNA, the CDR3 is TGTGCCAGTAGGTCACAGGGTCTGAGGACTGAAGCTTTCTTT. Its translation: CASRSQGLRTEAFF. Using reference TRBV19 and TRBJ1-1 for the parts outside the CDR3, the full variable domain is DGGITQSPKYLFRKEGQNVTLSCEQNLNHDAMYWYRQDPGQGLRLIYYSQIVNDFQKGDIAEGYSVSREKKESFPLTVTSAQKNPTAFYLCASRSQGLRTEAFFGQGTRLTVV.

Written as DNA, the CDR3 is TGTGCCAGCAGTTTAGAAGGGACAGGGACCCTTTGGGGACGCTACGAGCAGTACTTC. Translating it yields CASSLEGTGTLWGRYEQYF. The J gene is TRBJ2-7, the V gene TRBV27; TRBD1 matches at 9 bases. This CDR3 is 19 amino acids long. The ends lost 2 bases at V and 3 bases at J; junction bases unmatched: 17. Germline V gives CDR1 MNHEY, CDR2 SMNVEV (reference sequence).

The CDR3 bases are TGTGCCAGCAGCCAAGGTCGTGGGAGAAGCGCAGAGACCCAGTACTTC. This sequence encodes CASSQGRGRSAETQYF. This chain connects TRBV14 to TRBJ2-5, with D possibly matching TRBD2 (5 bases). CDR1 and CDR2 from the germline V gene are SGHDN and FVKESK. V was pared by 1 base and J by 4 bases, with 16 bases between. This CDR3 contains 16 residues.

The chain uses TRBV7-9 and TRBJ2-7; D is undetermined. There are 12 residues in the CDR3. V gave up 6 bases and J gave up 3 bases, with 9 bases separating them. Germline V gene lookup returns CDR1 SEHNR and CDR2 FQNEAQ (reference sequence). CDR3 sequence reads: CASSPPGYEQYF. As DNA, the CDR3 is TGTGCCAGCAGTCCGCCAGGCTACGAGCAGTACTTC. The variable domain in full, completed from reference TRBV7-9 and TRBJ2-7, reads DTGVSQNPRHKITKRGQNVTFRCDPISEHNRLYWYRQTLGQGPEFLTYFQNEAQLEKSRLLSDRFSAERPKGSFSTLEIQRTEQGDSAMYLCASSPPGYEQYFGPGTRLTVT.

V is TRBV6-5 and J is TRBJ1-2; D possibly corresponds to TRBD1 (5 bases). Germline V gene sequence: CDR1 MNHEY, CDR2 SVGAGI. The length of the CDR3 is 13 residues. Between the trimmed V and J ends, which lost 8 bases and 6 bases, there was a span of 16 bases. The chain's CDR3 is CASGGEGAHGYTF. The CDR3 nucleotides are TGTGCCAGCGGGGGGGAAGGGGCGCATGGCTACACCTTC.

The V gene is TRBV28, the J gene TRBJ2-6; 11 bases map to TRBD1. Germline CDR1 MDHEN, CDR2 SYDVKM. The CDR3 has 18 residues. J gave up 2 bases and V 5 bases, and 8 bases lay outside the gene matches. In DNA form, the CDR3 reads TGTGCCAGCAGTATACCGGGACAGGGGGTAACTGGGGCCAACGTCCTGACTTTC. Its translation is CASSIPGQGVTGANVLTF.

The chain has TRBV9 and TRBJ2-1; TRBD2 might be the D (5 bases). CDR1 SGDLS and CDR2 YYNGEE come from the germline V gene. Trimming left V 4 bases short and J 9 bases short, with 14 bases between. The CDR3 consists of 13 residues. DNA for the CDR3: TGTGCCAGCAGCCGGACTGGCCTGGGTGAGCAGTTCTTC. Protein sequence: CASSRTGLGEQFF. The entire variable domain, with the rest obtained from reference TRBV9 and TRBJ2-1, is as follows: DSGVTQTPKHLITATGQRVTLRCSPRSGDLSVYWYQQSLDQGLQFLIQYYNGEERAKGNILERFSAQQFPDLHSELNLSSLELGDSALYFCASSRTGLGEQFFGPGTRLTVL.

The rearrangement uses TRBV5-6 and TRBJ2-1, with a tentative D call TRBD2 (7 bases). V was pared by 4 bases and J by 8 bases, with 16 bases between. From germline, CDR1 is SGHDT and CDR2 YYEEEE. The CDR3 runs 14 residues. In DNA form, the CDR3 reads TGTGCCAGCAGCCGGGGGGCCCCTTCGGATGAGCAGTTCTTC. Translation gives CASSRGAPSDEQFF. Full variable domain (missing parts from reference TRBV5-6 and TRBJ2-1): DAGVTQSPTHLIKTRGQQVTLRCSPKSGHDTVSWYQQALGQGPQFIFQYYEEEERQRGNFPDRFSGHQFPNYSSELNVNALLLGDSALYLCASSRGAPSDEQFFGPGTRLTVL.

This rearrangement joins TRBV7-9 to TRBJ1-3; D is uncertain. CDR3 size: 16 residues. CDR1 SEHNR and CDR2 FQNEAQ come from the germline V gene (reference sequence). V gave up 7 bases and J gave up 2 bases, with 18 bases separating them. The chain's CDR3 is CASTSYPGRAGNTIYF. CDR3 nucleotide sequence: TGTGCCAGCACCTCCTACCCCGGTCGAGCTGGAAACACCATATATTTT.

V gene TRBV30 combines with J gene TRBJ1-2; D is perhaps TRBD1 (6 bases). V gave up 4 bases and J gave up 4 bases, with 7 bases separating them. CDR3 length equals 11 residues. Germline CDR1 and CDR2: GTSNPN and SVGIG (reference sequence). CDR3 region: CAWNRAYGYTF. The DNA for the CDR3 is TGTGCCTGGAACAGGGCCTATGGCTACACCTTC.

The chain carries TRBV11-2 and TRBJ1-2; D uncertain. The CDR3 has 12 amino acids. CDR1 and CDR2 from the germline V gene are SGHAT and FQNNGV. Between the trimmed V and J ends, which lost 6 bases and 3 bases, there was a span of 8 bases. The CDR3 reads CASRKDYYGYTF. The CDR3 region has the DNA TGTGCCAGCAGAAAAGACTACTATGGCTACACCTTC. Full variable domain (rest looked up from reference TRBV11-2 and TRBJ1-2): EAGVAQSPRYKIIEKRQSVAFWCNPISGHATLYWYQQILGQGPKLLIQFQNNGVVDDSQLPKDRFSAERLKGVDSTLKIQPAKLEDSAVYLCASRKDYYGYTFGSGTRLTVV.

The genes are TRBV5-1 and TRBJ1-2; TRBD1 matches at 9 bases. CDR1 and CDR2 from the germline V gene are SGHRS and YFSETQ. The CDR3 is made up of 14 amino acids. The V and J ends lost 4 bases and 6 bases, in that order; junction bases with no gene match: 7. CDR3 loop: CASSPGTGGNGYTF. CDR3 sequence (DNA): TGCGCCAGCAGCCCAGGCACAGGGGGCAATGGCTACACCTTC. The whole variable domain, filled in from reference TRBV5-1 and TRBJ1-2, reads KAGVTQTPRYLIKTRGQQVTLSCSPISGHRSVSWYQQTPGQGLQFLFEYFSETQRNKGNFPGRFSGRQFSNSRSEMNVSTLELGDSALYLCASSPGTGGNGYTFGSGTRLTVV.

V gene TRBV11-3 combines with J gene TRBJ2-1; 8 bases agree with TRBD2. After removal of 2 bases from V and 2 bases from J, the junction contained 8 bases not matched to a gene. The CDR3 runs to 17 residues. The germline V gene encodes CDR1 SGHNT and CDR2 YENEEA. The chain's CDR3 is CASSLPTRGLAYNEQFF. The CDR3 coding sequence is TGTGCCAGCAGCTTACCAACCAGGGGACTAGCCTACAATGAGCAGTTCTTC.

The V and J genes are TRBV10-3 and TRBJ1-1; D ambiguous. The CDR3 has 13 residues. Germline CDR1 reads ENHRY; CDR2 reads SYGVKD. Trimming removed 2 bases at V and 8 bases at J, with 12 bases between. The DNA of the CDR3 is TGTGCCATCAGTGAGGCTGACTGGGAGGAAGCTTTCTTT. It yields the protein CAISEADWEEAFF.

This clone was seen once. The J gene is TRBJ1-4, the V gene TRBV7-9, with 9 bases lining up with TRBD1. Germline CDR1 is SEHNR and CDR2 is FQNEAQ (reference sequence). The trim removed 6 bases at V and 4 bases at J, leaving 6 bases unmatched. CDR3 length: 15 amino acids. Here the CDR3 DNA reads TGTGCCAGCAGTCAAACAGGGGGCTTTAATGAAAAACTGTTTTTT. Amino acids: CASSQTGGFNEKLFF.

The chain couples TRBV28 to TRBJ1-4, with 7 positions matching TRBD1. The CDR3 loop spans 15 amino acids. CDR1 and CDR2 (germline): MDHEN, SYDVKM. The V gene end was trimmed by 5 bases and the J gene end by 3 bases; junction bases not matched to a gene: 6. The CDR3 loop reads CASSPPGQSNEKLFF. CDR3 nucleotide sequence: TGTGCCAGCAGTCCCCCGGGACAGTCTAATGAAAAACTGTTTTTT.

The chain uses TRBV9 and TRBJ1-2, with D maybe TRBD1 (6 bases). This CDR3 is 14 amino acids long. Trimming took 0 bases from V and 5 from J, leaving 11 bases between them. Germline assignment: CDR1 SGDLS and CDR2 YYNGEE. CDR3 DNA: TGTGCCAGCAGCGTAGATGGGACATTTTATGGCTACACCTTC. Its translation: CASSVDGTFYGYTF.

The chain's CDR3 is CASSQGQEVGYTF. The DNA of the CDR3 is TGTGCCAGCAGCCAAGGGCAGGAGGTCGGCTACACCTTC. This chain uses TRBV4-2 with TRBJ1-2; D is ambiguous. The CDR3 consists of 13 residues. The germline V gene has CDR1 LGHNA and CDR2 YNFKEQ. Trimming left V 1 base short and J 8 bases short, with 11 bases between.

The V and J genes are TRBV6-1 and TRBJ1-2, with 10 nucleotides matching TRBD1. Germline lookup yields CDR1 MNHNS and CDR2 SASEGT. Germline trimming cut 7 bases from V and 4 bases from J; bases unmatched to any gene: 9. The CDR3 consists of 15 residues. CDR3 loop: CASTPSTGGFYGYTF. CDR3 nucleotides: TGTGCCAGCACTCCCTCGACAGGGGGCTTCTATGGCTACACCTTC.

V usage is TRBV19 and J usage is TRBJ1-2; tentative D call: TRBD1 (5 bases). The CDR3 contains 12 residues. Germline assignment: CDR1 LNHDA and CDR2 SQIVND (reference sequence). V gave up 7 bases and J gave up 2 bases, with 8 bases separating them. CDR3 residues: CASKEGNYGYTF. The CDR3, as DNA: TGTGCCAGTAAGGAGGGGAACTATGGCTACACCTTC.